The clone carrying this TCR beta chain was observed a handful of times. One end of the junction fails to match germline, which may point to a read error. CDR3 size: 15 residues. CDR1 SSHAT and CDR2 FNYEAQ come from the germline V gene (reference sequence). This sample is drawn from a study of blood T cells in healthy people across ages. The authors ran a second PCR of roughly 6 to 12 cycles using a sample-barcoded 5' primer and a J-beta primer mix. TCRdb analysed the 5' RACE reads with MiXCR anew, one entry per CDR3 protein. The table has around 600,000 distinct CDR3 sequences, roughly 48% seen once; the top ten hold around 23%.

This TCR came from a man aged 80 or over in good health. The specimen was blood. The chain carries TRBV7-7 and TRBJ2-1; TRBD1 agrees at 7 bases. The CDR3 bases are TGTGCTAGCAGCCGAGGGACAGTCCAATACAATGAGCAGTTCTTC. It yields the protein CASSRGTVQYNEQFF.